The 7 T cell receptor beta chains below come from one sample, sequenced in a study of blood T cell repertoires in COVID-19. Measured with immunoSEQ multiplex PCR; TCRdb has only the in-frame clones, and not every one. Among about 190,000 clones, 65% to 80% were seen once, and the ten largest hold about an eighth. Material for sequencing was peripheral blood. These receptors came from a woman in her 50s with acute or convalescent COVID-19.

The J gene is TRBJ1-1, the V gene TRBV6-5; D possibly corresponds to TRBD1 (5 bases). The V end was cut by 2 bases, the J end by 0 bases, with 13 bases between. This CDR3 is 16 amino acids long. Germline V CDR1 and CDR2: MNHEY, SVGAGI. CDR3 DNA sequence: TGTGCCAGCAGTTACGATGAAGACAGCTTGAACACTGAAGCTTTCTTT. It translates to CASSYDEDSLNTEAFF.

This rearrangement joins TRBV7-7 to TRBJ2-7; D might be TRBD2 (6 bases). V dropped 4 bases and J dropped 1 base, with 14 bases sitting between them. The CDR3 runs to 15 residues. From germline, CDR1 is SSHAT and CDR2 FNYEAQ (reference sequence). Here the CDR3 DNA reads TGTGCCAGCAGCTACTCGGACGGGAGATCCTACGAGCAGTACTTC. It is translated as CASSYSDGRSYEQYF.

V gene TRBV28 combines with J gene TRBJ1-5, with a tentative D call TRBD1 (5 bases). Germline values: CDR1 MDHEN, CDR2 SYDVKM. Trimming stripped 7 bases from V and 7 bases from J, with 11 bases between. The length of the CDR3 is 12 residues. DNA of the CDR3: TGTGCCAGCACCCCGGGGGAGCAGCCCCAGCATTTT. Protein product: CASTPGEQPQHF. The full variable domain, its missing parts supplied by reference TRBV28 and TRBJ1-5, is DVKVTQSSRYLVKRTGEKVFLECVQDMDHENMFWYRQDPGLGLRLIYFSYDVKMKEKGDIPEGYSVSREKKERFSLILESASTNQTSMYLCASTPGEQPQHFGDGTRLSIL.

This clone was picked up a small number of times. This chain connects TRBV10-3 to TRBJ2-2; no firm D call. The CDR3 has 13 amino acids. Germline CDR1 is ENHRY and CDR2 is SYGVKD. The V and J ends lost 6 bases and 6 bases respectively, with 11 bases between them. CDR3 residues: CAIRPTLAGELFF. The CDR3 DNA reads as TGTGCCATCAGACCGACTTTGGCCGGGGAGCTGTTTTTT.

This chain connects TRBV19 to TRBJ2-3; 8 positions agree with TRBD2. V lost 6 bases to trimming and J lost 3 bases; unmatched junction nucleotides: 5. CDR1 LNHDA and CDR2 SQIVND come from the germline V gene (reference sequence). This CDR3 comprises 14 residues. The DNA of the CDR3 is TGTGCCAGTAGGACCCGGGGGGGGACAGATACGCAGTATTTT. Encoded protein: CASRTRGGTDTQYF.

CDR3 in DNA: TGTGCCAGCACCGCCCCGGGAAGAGGGAGTTCACCCCTCCACTTT. Its translation is CASTAPGRGSSPLHF. The rearrangement uses TRBV28 and TRBJ1-6; D not certain. V lost 7 bases and J lost 9, with 19 bases in between. This CDR3 has 15 residues. Germline CDR1 reads MDHEN; CDR2 reads SYDVKM. Together with reference TRBV28 and TRBJ1-6, the CDR3 gives the full variable domain: DVKVTQSSRYLVKRTGEKVFLECVQDMDHENMFWYRQDPGLGLRLIYFSYDVKMKEKGDIPEGYSVSREKKERFSLILESASTNQTSMYLCASTAPGRGSSPLHFGNGTRLTVT.

This chain connects TRBV6-6 to TRBJ2-3; 8 positions agree with TRBD2. This CDR3 has 13 amino acids. CDR1 is MNHNY, CDR2 SVGAGI, per germline (reference sequence). V was clipped by 5 bases and J by 5 bases; unmatched bases: 3. CDR3 in amino acids: CASSKLAEDTQYF. CDR3 nucleotide sequence: TGTGCCAGCAGTAAACTAGCGGAAGATACGCAGTATTTT.